This entry is about one TCR beta chain. The antigen is unknown. The data originate from a study of cytomegalovirus exposure and HLA in healthy donors. Findings and caveats of the study: Some public TCRs appeared in many individuals, while most sequences were rare.

The PCR employed 60 Vbeta primers together with 13 Jbeta primers. Some clones are missing from TCRdb's copy, which holds only in-frame ones; the method was immunoSEQ multiplex PCR. In total, the table holds fewer than 60,000 clones. This CDR3 region has 14 residues. Germline CDR1 reads SEHNR; CDR2 reads FQNEAQ (reference sequence). Trimming shortened V by 7 bases and J by 0 bases, and 7 bases separated the two germline ends. V and J are TRBV7-9 and TRBJ2-6; tentatively, D is TRBD1 (5 bases). Sequencing input: PBMCs. The sequence was obtained from a woman aged 25-40 years in good health and CMV-seropositive. The CDR3 region has the DNA TGTGCCAGCATGACAGTCTCTGGGGCCAACGTCCTGACTTTC. Its protein product is CASMTVSGANVLTF.